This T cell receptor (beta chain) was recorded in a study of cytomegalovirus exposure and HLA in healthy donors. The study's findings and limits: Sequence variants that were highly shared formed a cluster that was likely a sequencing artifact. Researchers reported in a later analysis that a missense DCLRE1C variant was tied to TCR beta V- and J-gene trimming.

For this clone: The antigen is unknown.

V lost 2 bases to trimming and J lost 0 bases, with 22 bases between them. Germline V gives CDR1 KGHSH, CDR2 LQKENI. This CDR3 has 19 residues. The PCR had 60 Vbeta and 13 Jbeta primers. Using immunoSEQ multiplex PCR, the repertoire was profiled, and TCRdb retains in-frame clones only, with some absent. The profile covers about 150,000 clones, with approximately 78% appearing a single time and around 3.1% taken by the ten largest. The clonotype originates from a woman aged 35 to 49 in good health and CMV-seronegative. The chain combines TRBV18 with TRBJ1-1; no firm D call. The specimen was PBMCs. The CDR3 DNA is TGTGCCAGCTCACCAGCAAATCCAACCGGGGAAGGTATGAACACTGAAGCTTTCTTT. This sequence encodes CASSPANPTGEGMNTEAFF.